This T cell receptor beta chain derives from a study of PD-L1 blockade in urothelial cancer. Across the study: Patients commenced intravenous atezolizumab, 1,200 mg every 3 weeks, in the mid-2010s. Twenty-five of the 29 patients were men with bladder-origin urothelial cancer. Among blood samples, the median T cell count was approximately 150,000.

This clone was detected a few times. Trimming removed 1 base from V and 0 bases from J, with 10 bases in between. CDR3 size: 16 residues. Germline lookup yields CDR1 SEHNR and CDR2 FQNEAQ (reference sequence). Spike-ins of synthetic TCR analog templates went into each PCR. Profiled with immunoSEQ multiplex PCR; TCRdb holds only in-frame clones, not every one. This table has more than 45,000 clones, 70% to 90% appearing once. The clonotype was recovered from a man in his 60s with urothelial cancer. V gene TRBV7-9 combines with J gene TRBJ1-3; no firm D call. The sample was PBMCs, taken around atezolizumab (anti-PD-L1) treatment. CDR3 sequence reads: CASSLERIFSGNTIYF. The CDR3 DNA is TGTGCCAGCAGCTTAGAGCGCATTTTCTCTGGAAACACCATATATTTT.